The T cell receptor beta chain described here comes from a study of cytomegalovirus exposure and HLA in healthy donors. Study-wide points: TCR beta sequences numbering some 17,000 were associated with HLA alleles at 0.05 false discovery rate in a later analysis.

Germline assignment: CDR1 ENHRY and CDR2 SYGVKD. The CDR3 has 13 amino acids. Trimming shortened V by 10 bases and J by 5 bases, and 17 bases separated the two germline ends. PCR primers comprised 60 Vbeta and 13 Jbeta primers. Profiling relied on immunoSEQ multiplex PCR, and the TCRdb table lists in-frame clones only, not all of them. This table holds some 170,000 clones, roughly 71% found once. Turning to this clone: Its target is unknown.

The chain uses TRBV10-3 and TRBJ2-5; perhaps TRBD1 as D (5 bases). The sequence came from a woman between 50 and 59 years old in good health and CMV-seropositive. Specimen: PBMCs. This CDR3 is CATSWGSWETQYF. CDR3 nucleotides: TGTGCCACGTCCTGGGGCAGTTGGGAGACCCAGTACTTC.